Listed here are 9 T cell receptor beta chains from one sample, sequenced in a study of regulatory T cells in long-lasting Graves disease. CDR3-region Arm-PCR and iRepertoire HTBI primers produced the TCR beta libraries. TCRdb passed the multiplex PCR reads through MiXCR, listing each CDR3 protein once. The sample holds approximately 310,000 distinct CDR3 sequences, 15% to 20% seen once. Noted time point: newly diagnosed GD, antithyroid drugs for less than 3 months. Construction of the TCR library relied on RNA isolated from PBMCs. The sample in question was peripheral blood mononuclear cells (PBMCs), obtained at new diagnosis, from a patient treated with antithyroid drugs. These receptors were collected from a female donor with Graves disease.

This clonotype was counted many times. The chain carries TRBV6-9 and TRBJ2-7; a possible D gene is TRBD2 (6 bases). In germline, CDR1 is MNHGY, CDR2 SVAAGI. This CDR3 region has 16 residues. Trimming took off 3 bases at V and 2 bases at J, with 17 bases between the two ends. The CDR3 DNA sequence: TGTGCCAGCAGTTACTCTGGAGGGGAGGAACCCTACGAGCAGTACTTC. As protein: CASSYSGGEEPYEQYF.

This clonotype turned up a few times. In nucleotides, the CDR3 is TGTGCCAGCACTTTCGTCGGGGGACCCTACAATGAGCAGTTCTTC. This encodes CASTFVGGPYNEQFF. The V gene is TRBV27, the J gene TRBJ2-1; possibly TRBD2 for D (6 bases). In germline, CDR1 is MNHEY, CDR2 SMNVEV (reference sequence). V was cut by 7 bases and J by 2 bases, with 15 bases left in between. The CDR3 is 15 residues long.

This clonotype was picked up many times. The V and J genes are TRBV20-1 and TRBJ2-1; no definite D call. Germline V lookup: CDR1 DFQATT, CDR2 SNEGSKA (reference sequence). Trimming cost V 0 bases and J 7 bases, with 7 bases left between them. CDR3 length: 12 amino acids. CDR3 region: CSARDWVNEQFF. For the CDR3, the DNA is TGCAGTGCTAGAGATTGGGTTAATGAGCAGTTCTTC.

As to this clonotype: It may be a read error: a sequence one base away is much more abundant. The conserved phenylalanine or tryptophan normally closing the CDR3 is absent here, so this likely arose from a read error. The rearrangement joins TRBV3-1 to TRBJ2-5, with 9 bases that match TRBD1. The J call is uncertain, as TRBJ2-1 better fits the DNA end. The CDR3 extends over 14 amino acids. Germline V lookup: CDR1 LGHDT, CDR2 YNNKEL (reference sequence). CDR3 DNA sequence: TGTGCCAGCGGGACGACAGGGGGAATGGATGAGCAGTTCCTC. Its translation is CASGTTGGMDEQFL.

The sample holds many counts of this clonotype. The DNA for the CDR3 is TGTGCCAGCAGTGAAGAGGGGAGACGGACTACAGATACGCAGTATTTT. This sequence encodes CASSEEGRRTTDTQYF. The V call is TRBV2, the J call TRBJ2-3; the D call may be TRBD1 or TRBD2 (5 bases each). Trimming stripped 1 base from V and 3 bases from J, with 14 bases between. The CDR3 spans 16 residues. In germline, CDR1 is SNHLY, CDR2 FYNNEI.

This clonotype was recorded at least ten times. The rearrangement uses TRBV12-3 or TRBV12-4 and TRBJ1-6, with D uncertain. Trimming cost V 4 bases and J 14 bases, with 9 bases left between them. CDR3 length: 11 amino acids. Here the CDR3 DNA reads TGTGCCAGCAGTTCGGGCGCGTCCCTCCACTTT. Protein sequence: CASSSGASLHF.

This clonotype has a count of ten or more. This chain connects TRBV4-1 to TRBJ2-3; TRBD1 aligns across 7 bases. This CDR3 region has 16 residues. The germline CDR1 and CDR2 sequences are MGHRA and YSYEKL. V was pared by 1 base and J by 4 bases, with 8 bases of the junction left unmatched. In nucleotides, the CDR3 is TGCGCCAGCAGCCAAGCACCGGGACAGTCTGCAGATACGCAGTATTTT. It encodes CASSQAPGQSADTQYF.

This chain uses TRBV7-2 with TRBJ2-5; D might be TRBD1 or TRBD2, each matching 5 bases. Germline loops: CDR1 SGHTA, CDR2 FQGNSA. V lost 1 base to trimming and J lost 6 bases, with 15 bases between them. The CDR3 is 15 residues long. CDR3 region: CASSLVMRDLQTQYF. CDR3 coding DNA: TGTGCCAGCAGCTTAGTTATGAGGGACCTGCAGACCCAGTACTTC.

The chain is built from TRBV15 and TRBJ1-1; TRBD1 might be the D (6 bases). CDR3 length: 12 amino acids. The V gene lost 5 bases and the J gene lost 11 bases, with 15 bases spanning the gap. Germline V gene data show CDR1 as LNHNV and CDR2 as YYDKDF (reference sequence). In DNA form, the CDR3 reads TGTGCCACCAGCGAGACTCGGACAGTGGCTTTCTTT. Its protein is CATSETRTVAFF.